The rows below give T cell receptor beta chains drawn from one sample of a study of response to subunit inactivated influenza vaccine. Each CDR3 protein is one row after TCRdb ran MiXCR on the RT-PCR reads. Altogether 500,000 to 650,000 distinct CDR3 sequences are present, roughly 8.2% being singletons, with the ten largest covering around 13%. This specimen consisted of PBMCs from blood, obtained less than 30 months after vaccination. The receptors stem from a man aged 50-75 years who received an inactivated influenza vaccine. Each CDR3 is given with its conserved first and last residue. The order of the fields is J gene, D gene, V gene, clone size, CDR3 DNA, CDR3 protein. The D gene is left open where the match is weak. Clone size is stated in some rows and not others, as once, few, many or a class when expanded.

j_gene: TRBJ2-7
d_gene: TRBD2
v_gene: TRBV12-3/TRBV12-4
abundance: many
CDR3nt: TGTGCCAGCAAACCTAGCGGGACACTCTACGAGCAGTACTTC
CDR3aa: CASKPSGTLYEQYF

j_gene: TRBJ2-7
d_gene: TRBD1
v_gene: TRBV11-2
abundance: -
CDR3nt: TGTGCCAGCAGCCGGCACGGGACAGGGGACTACGAGCAGTACTTC
CDR3aa: CASSRHGTGDYEQYF

j_gene: TRBJ2-5
d_gene: -
v_gene: TRBV28
abundance: many
CDR3nt: TGTGCCAGCAGTTTAAGGAATCAAGAGACCCAGTACTTC
CDR3aa: CASSLRNQETQYF

j_gene: TRBJ2-2
d_gene: TRBD1
v_gene: TRBV5-6
abundance: few
CDR3nt: TGTGCCAGCAACCCAACAGGGGACACCGGGGAGCTGTTTTTT
CDR3aa: CASNPTGDTGELFF

j_gene: TRBJ2-1
d_gene: TRBD1
v_gene: TRBV11-1
abundance: many
CDR3nt: TGTGCCAGCAGCTCGGGACAGGGGACGAACTATGAGCAGTTCTTC
CDR3aa: CASSSGQGTNYEQFF

j_gene: TRBJ2-7
d_gene: TRBD1
v_gene: TRBV28
abundance: few
CDR3nt: TGTGCCAGCAACCCAGTAGGACAGGGGGAATACGAGCAGTACTTC
CDR3aa: CASNPVGQGEYEQYF

j_gene: TRBJ2-1
d_gene: -
v_gene: TRBV18
abundance: few
CDR3nt: TGTGCCAGCTCACCACAGTTGGATGAGCAGTTCTTC
CDR3aa: CASSPQLDEQFF

j_gene: TRBJ2-7
d_gene: -
v_gene: TRBV7-9
abundance: -
CDR3nt: TGTGCCAGCAGCCCGATTGCGACAGAGAGGTCCTACGAGCAGTACTTC
CDR3aa: CASSPIATERSYEQYF

j_gene: TRBJ2-2
d_gene: -
v_gene: TRBV5-6
abundance: many
CDR3nt: TGTGCCAGCAGCTTGTCGGGGCTGATGAACACCGGGGAGCTGTTTTTT
CDR3aa: CASSLSGLMNTGELFF

j_gene: TRBJ2-3
d_gene: -
v_gene: TRBV5-1
abundance: few
CDR3nt: TGCGCCAGCAGCTACCTGGGGCCGGGACCAGATACGCAGTATTTT
CDR3aa: CASSYLGPGPDTQYF

j_gene: TRBJ1-5
d_gene: TRBD1
v_gene: TRBV3-1
abundance: many
CDR3nt: TGTGCCAGCAGCCAAACCACAGGGGCTCAGCCCCAGCATTTT
CDR3aa: CASSQTTGAQPQHF

j_gene: TRBJ1-1
d_gene: -
v_gene: TRBV20-1
abundance: -
CDR3nt: TGCAGTGCTCGAAGGGGGGGAAGGAACACTGAAGCTTTCTTT
CDR3aa: CSARRGGRNTEAFF

j_gene: TRBJ2-7
d_gene: -
v_gene: TRBV6-1
abundance: many
CDR3nt: TGTGCCAGCAAACTGCCAGGGGCCTACGAGCAGTACTTC
CDR3aa: CASKLPGAYEQYF

j_gene: TRBJ2-7
d_gene: TRBD1
v_gene: TRBV6-2/TRBV6-3
abundance: many
CDR3nt: TGTGCCAGCAGTCGGCGACAGGGTAACTACGAGCAGTACTTC
CDR3aa: CASSRRQGNYEQYF

j_gene: TRBJ2-1
d_gene: -
v_gene: TRBV10-3
abundance: many
CDR3nt: TGTGCCATCAGTGATAGCGGACAGCAGTTCTTC
CDR3aa: CAISDSGQQFF

j_gene: TRBJ2-3
d_gene: TRBD2
v_gene: TRBV19
abundance: -
CDR3nt: TGTGCCAGTAGTCTAGCGGGAGCAGACCGAGATACGCAGTATTTT
CDR3aa: CASSLAGADRDTQYF

j_gene: TRBJ1-2
d_gene: -
v_gene: TRBV5-5
abundance: few
CDR3nt: TGTGCCAGCAGCCCGAGGGGGGGGGAGAGTAACTATGGCTACACCTTC
CDR3aa: CASSPRGGESNYGYTF

j_gene: TRBJ1-5
d_gene: -
v_gene: TRBV15
abundance: few
CDR3nt: TGTGCCACCAGCAGAGCAGGGACGGTCAGAAGGGATCAGCCCCAGCATTTT
CDR3aa: CATSRAGTVRRDQPQHF

j_gene: TRBJ1-5
d_gene: TRBD1
v_gene: TRBV10-2
abundance: -
CDR3nt: TGCGCCAGCAGGAGGACAGGGGGGGACGGTCAGCCCCAGCATTTT
CDR3aa: CASRRTGGDGQPQHF

j_gene: TRBJ1-6
d_gene: -
v_gene: TRBV5-1
abundance: few
CDR3nt: TGCGCCAGCAACAGTGGTGACGGGTTGTATTCACCCCTCCACTTT
CDR3aa: CASNSGDGLYSPLHF

j_gene: TRBJ1-1
d_gene: TRBD1
v_gene: TRBV6-2/TRBV6-3
abundance: few
CDR3nt: TGTGCCAGCAGTTCAAGACAGGGAGGCAGCACTGAAGCTTTCTTT
CDR3aa: CASSSRQGGSTEAFF

j_gene: TRBJ2-3
d_gene: -
v_gene: TRBV10-3
abundance: few
CDR3nt: TGTGCCATCAGTGAGTCTGTACGGACCACAGATACGCAGTATTTT
CDR3aa: CAISESVRTTDTQYF

j_gene: TRBJ2-1
d_gene: TRBD1
v_gene: TRBV5-1
abundance: -
CDR3nt: TGCGCCAGCCGAACGACAGGGGACCCCTACAATGAGCAGTTCTTC
CDR3aa: CASRTTGDPYNEQFF

j_gene: TRBJ1-2
d_gene: -
v_gene: TRBV7-8
abundance: -
CDR3nt: TGTGCCAGCAGCTTAGTTCCAGGGCTCAACTATGGCTACACCTTC
CDR3aa: CASSLVPGLNYGYTF

j_gene: TRBJ2-1
d_gene: -
v_gene: TRBV19
abundance: -
CDR3nt: TGTGCCAGTAGTACAACTCGGGACAATCCGGGGCAGTTCTTC
CDR3aa: CASSTTRDNPGQFF

j_gene: TRBJ2-5
d_gene: -
v_gene: TRBV7-3
abundance: -
CDR3nt: TGTGCCAGCAGCTTAAGTGGTCAGGGCCCTCAAGAGACCCAGTACTTC
CDR3aa: CASSLSGQGPQETQYF

j_gene: TRBJ2-3
d_gene: -
v_gene: TRBV6-1
abundance: few
CDR3nt: TGTGCCAGCAGCTCACCCGGGACGGACGCACGGGATACGCAGTATTTT
CDR3aa: CASSSPGTDARDTQYF

j_gene: TRBJ2-2
d_gene: -
v_gene: TRBV27
abundance: few
CDR3nt: TGTGCCAGCAGTTTTGGCGGGTACGCGAACACCGGGGAGCTGTTTTTT
CDR3aa: CASSFGGYANTGELFF

j_gene: TRBJ2-1
d_gene: TRBD2
v_gene: TRBV20-1
abundance: many
CDR3nt: TGCAGTGCTGCCCAGCGGGGCCTTTCCTACAATGAGCAGTTCTTC
CDR3aa: CSAAQRGLSYNEQFF

j_gene: TRBJ2-2
d_gene: -
v_gene: TRBV7-2
abundance: -
CDR3nt: TGTGCCAGCAGCTTAGTTAGGGGTTTGACCGGGGAGCTGTTTTTT
CDR3aa: CASSLVRGLTGELFF

j_gene: TRBJ2-6
d_gene: -
v_gene: TRBV6-1
abundance: many
CDR3nt: TGTGCCAGCAGTGAAGTTTTTTGGGCTGGGGCCAACGTCCTGACTTTC
CDR3aa: CASSEVFWAGANVLTF

j_gene: TRBJ2-3
d_gene: TRBD1
v_gene: TRBV7-6
abundance: many
CDR3nt: TGTGCCAGCAGCTCCTGGACAGGCCAACTCACAGATACGCAGTATTTT
CDR3aa: CASSSWTGQLTDTQYF

j_gene: TRBJ2-2
d_gene: -
v_gene: TRBV12-3/TRBV12-4
abundance: many
CDR3nt: TGTGCCAGCAGCCGACGACATGCAAACACCGGGGAGCTGTTTTTT
CDR3aa: CASSRRHANTGELFF

j_gene: TRBJ2-3
d_gene: -
v_gene: TRBV9
abundance: -
CDR3nt: TGTGCCAGCAGCGTAGGTTCTAGCGACGATACGCAGTATTTT
CDR3aa: CASSVGSSDDTQYF

j_gene: TRBJ2-7
d_gene: -
v_gene: TRBV12-3/TRBV12-4
abundance: many
CDR3nt: TGTGCCAGCAGTTACGGGGGAAAACCGAGGGAGCAGTACTTC
CDR3aa: CASSYGGKPREQYF

j_gene: TRBJ1-2
d_gene: -
v_gene: TRBV27
abundance: -
CDR3nt: TGTGCCAGCAGTTTCCGAGGGTCCGGGGGCTACACCTTC
CDR3aa: CASSFRGSGGYTF

j_gene: TRBJ2-2
d_gene: -
v_gene: TRBV4-3
abundance: -
CDR3nt: TGCGCCAGCATGGGCCCGGGGTCCACCGGGGAGCTGTTTTTT
CDR3aa: CASMGPGSTGELFF

j_gene: TRBJ2-2
d_gene: TRBD1
v_gene: TRBV15
abundance: -
CDR3nt: TGTGCCACCAGCAGAGGGACAGGGGGCCGTAACACCGGGGAGCTGTTTTTT
CDR3aa: CATSRGTGGRNTGELFF

j_gene: TRBJ1-5
d_gene: -
v_gene: TRBV20-1
abundance: -
CDR3nt: TGCAGTGCTAGGGGGGGGAATAGCAATCAGCCCCAGCATTTT
CDR3aa: CSARGGNSNQPQHF